Shown below are 4 T cell receptor beta chains from a single sample sequenced in a study of shared clonotypes between healthy human individuals. Naive CD8 cells lacked CD45RO, underwent positive selection for CCR7 and left out terminally differentiated effector memory CD45RA+ cells. Assay: immunoSEQ multiplex PCR; the TCRdb copy retains only in-frame clones and omits some. The table has millions of clones, 85% to 95% seen once. The sequenced sample consisted of naive CD8+ T cells sorted from blood. Receptors were obtained from a man between 18 and 35 years old in good health.

This clone is a singleton in its sample. The CDR3 region is CASSLSRGTGDYEQFF. The CDR3 DNA sequence: TGTGCCAGCAGTTTATCGAGAGGGACAGGGGATTATGAGCAGTTCTTC. The chain carries TRBV27 and TRBJ2-1; 10 bases are a match to TRBD1. V trimming: 0 bases; J trimming: 8 bases; junction bases outside the gene matches: 7. The CDR3 covers 16 residues. The germline V gene has CDR1 MNHEY and CDR2 SMNVEV (reference sequence).

This chain joins TRBV5-4 and TRBJ2-1; D is perhaps TRBD1 or TRBD2 (5 bases each). The V and J ends lost 4 bases and 0 bases respectively, with 17 bases between them. This CDR3 is built from 17 residues. CDR1 SGHNT and CDR2 YYREEE come from the germline V gene (reference sequence). DNA of the CDR3: TGTGCCAGCAGCCACCCCGGTGGGGGAAGCTCCTACAATGAGCAGTTCTTC. This sequence encodes CASSHPGGGSSYNEQFF. The variable domain in full, with the rest retrieved from reference TRBV5-4 and TRBJ2-1, is ETGVTQSPTHLIKTRGQQVTLRCSSQSGHNTVSWYQQALGQGPQFIFQYYREEENGRGNFPPRFSGLQFPNYSSELNVNALELDDSALYLCASSHPGGGSSYNEQFFGPGTRLTVL.

A note on this clone: One end of the junction varies from germline; a read error may be responsible. This chain uses TRBV7-7 with TRBJ2-5, with 10 bases fitting TRBD2. The V gene's germline CDR1 is SSHAT and CDR2 FNYEAQ (reference sequence). This CDR3 is 15 amino acids long. CDR3 sequence: CASSLTSGDGETQYF. The CDR3 nucleotides are TGTGCTAGCAGCTTAACTAGCGGGGACGGAGAGACCCAGTACTTC.

The chain couples TRBV7-6 to TRBJ1-3; possibly TRBD1 for D (6 bases). Germline CDR1 reads SGHVS; CDR2 reads FNYEAQ. CDR3 length: 16 residues. The V end was cut by 5 bases, the J end by 2 bases, with 16 bases between. CDR3 loop: CASSPRAGGPGNTIYF. The CDR3 region has the DNA TGTGCCAGCAGCCCCAGGGCGGGGGGCCCTGGAAACACCATATATTTT.